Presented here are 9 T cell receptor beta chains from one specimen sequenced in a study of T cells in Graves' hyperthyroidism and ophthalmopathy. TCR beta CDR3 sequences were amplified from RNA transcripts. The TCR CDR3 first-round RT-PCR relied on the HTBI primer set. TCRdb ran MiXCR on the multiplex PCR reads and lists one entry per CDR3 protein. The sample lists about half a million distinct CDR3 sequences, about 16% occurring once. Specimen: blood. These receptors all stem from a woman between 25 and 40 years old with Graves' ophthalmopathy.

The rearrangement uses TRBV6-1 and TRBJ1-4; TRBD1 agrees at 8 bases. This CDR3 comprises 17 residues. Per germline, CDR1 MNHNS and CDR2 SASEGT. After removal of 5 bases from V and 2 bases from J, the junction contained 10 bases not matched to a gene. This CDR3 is CASSRPTGASTNEKLFF. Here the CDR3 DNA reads TGTGCCAGCAGTCGCCCGACAGGGGCGTCGACTAATGAAAAACTGTTTTTT.

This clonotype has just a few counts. The DNA for the CDR3 is TGCAGCGTTGGACTAACGGGACTAGTAAAGGATACGCAGTATTTT. Encoded protein: CSVGLTGLVKDTQYF. The chain carries TRBV29-1 and TRBJ2-3; 8 nucleotides align to TRBD2. V shed 4 bases, J shed 6 bases, and the junction held 12 bases outside the gene matches. CDR1 and CDR2 (germline): SQVTM, ANQGSEA. The CDR3 is 15 amino acids.

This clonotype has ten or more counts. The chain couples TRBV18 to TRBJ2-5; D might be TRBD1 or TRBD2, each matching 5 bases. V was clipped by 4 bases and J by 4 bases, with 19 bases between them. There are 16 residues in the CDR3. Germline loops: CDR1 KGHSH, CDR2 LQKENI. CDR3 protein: CASSLASGAVRETQYF. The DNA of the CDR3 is TGTGCCAGCTCACTCGCGTCCGGGGCAGTCCGAGAGACCCAGTACTTC.

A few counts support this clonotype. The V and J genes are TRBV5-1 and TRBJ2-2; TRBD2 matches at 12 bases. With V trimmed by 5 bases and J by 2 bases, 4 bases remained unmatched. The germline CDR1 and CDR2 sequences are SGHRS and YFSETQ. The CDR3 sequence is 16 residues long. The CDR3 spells CASRRLAGENTGELFF. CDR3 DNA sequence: TGCGCCAGCAGGCGACTAGCGGGAGAAAACACCGGGGAGCTGTTTTTT. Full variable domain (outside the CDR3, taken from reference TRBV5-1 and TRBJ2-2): KAGVTQTPRYLIKTRGQQVTLSCSPISGHRSVSWYQQTPGQGLQFLFEYFSETQRNKGNFPGRFSGRQFSNSRSEMNVSTLELGDSALYLCASRRLAGENTGELFFGEGSRLTVL.

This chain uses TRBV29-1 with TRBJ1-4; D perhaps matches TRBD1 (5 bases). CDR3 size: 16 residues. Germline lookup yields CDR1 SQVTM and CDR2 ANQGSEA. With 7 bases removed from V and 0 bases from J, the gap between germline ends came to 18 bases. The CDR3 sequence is CSASGTDDSTNEKLFF. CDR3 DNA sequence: TGCAGCGCATCCGGGACGGATGATTCAACTAATGAAAAACTGTTTTTT.

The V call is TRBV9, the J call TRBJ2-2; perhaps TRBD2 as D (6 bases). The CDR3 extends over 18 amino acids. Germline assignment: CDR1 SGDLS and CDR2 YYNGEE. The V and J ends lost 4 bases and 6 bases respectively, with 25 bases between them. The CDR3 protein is CASSINRDSSLVPGELFF. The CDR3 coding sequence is TGTGCCAGCAGCATCAACCGGGACTCCTCTTTGGTCCCCGGGGAGCTGTTTTTT.

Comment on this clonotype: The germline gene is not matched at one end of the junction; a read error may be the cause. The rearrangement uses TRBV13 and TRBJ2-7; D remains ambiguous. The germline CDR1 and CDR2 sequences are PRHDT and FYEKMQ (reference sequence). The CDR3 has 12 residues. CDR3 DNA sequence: TGTGCCAGCAGCATAGGGCGCTACGAGCAGTACTTC. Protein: CASSIGRYEQYF.

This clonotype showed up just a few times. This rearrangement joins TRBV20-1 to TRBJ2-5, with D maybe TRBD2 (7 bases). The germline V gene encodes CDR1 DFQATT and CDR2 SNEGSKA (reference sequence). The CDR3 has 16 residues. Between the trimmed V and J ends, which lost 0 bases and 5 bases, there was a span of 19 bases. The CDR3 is CSARDKSRGTIETQYF. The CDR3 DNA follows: TGCAGTGCTAGAGATAAGTCTAGGGGGACTATTGAGACCCAGTACTTC.

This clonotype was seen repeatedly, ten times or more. Here the CDR3 DNA reads TGCGCCAGCAGCGCCGGGACAGGGTCTCTTGGCTACACCTTC. Translated: CASSAGTGSLGYTF. The V call is TRBV5-1, the J call TRBJ1-2, with 9 bases fitting TRBD1. The trim removed 4 bases at V and 7 bases at J, leaving 8 bases unmatched. The germline V gene has CDR1 SGHRS and CDR2 YFSETQ. CDR3 size: 14 residues.